This T cell receptor beta chain was recorded in a study of PD-L1 blockade in urothelial cancer. The overall study: Specimens of blood held a median count of roughly 140,000 T cells.

Stated time point: peripheral blood 6 weeks after treatment start. Germline V gives CDR1 SGDLS, CDR2 YYNGEE. The junction had 15 bases not matched to a gene; V was cut back by 0 bases and J by 6 bases. This CDR3 has 18 amino acids. TCRdb's table, derived via immunoSEQ multiplex PCR, lists solely in-frame clones and lacks some. The profile shows around 29,000 clones, 80% to 85% of them singletons. Here the sequenced sample was PBMCs, taken around atezolizumab (anti-PD-L1) treatment. This chain uses TRBV9 with TRBJ2-1; 7 nucleotides agree with TRBD2. This clonotype was sampled from a man between 70 and 80 years old with urothelial cancer. The DNA for the CDR3 is TGTGCCAGCAGCGTAGCGGACCCCGGGACCCGCGGGGGCAATGAGCAGTTCTTC. This sequence encodes CASSVADPGTRGGNEQFF.